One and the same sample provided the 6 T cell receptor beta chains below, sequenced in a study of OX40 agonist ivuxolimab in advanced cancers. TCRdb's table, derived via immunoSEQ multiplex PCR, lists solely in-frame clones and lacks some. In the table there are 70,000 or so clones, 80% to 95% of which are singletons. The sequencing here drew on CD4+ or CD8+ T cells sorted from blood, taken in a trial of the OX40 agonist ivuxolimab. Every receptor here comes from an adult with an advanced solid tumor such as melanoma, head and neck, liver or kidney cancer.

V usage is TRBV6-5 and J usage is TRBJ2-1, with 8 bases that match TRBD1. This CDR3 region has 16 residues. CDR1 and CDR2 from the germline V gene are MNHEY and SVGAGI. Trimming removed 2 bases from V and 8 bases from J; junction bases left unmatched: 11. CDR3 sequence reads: CASSYTTGEVVYEQFF. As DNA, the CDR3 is TGTGCCAGCAGTTACACGACAGGGGAAGTGGTCTATGAGCAGTTCTTC.

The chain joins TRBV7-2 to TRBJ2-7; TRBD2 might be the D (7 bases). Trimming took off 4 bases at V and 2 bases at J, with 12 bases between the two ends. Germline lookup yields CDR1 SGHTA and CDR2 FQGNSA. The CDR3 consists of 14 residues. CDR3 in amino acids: CASSSGGLTYEQYF. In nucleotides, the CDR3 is TGTGCCAGCAGCTCGGGGGGCTTAACCTACGAGCAGTACTTC.

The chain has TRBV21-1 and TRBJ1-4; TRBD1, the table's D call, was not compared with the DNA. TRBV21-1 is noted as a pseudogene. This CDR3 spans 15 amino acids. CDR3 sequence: CASITPGQGREKLFF. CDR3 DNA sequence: TGTGCCAGCATCACCCCGGGACAGGGGCGAGAAAAACTGTTTTTT.

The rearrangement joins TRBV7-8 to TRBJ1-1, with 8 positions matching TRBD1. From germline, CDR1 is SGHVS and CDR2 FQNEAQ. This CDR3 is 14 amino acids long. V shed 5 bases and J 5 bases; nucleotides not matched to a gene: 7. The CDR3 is CASSPGQGGTEAFF. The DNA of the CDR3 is TGTGCCAGCAGCCCCGGACAGGGTGGGACTGAAGCTTTCTTT.

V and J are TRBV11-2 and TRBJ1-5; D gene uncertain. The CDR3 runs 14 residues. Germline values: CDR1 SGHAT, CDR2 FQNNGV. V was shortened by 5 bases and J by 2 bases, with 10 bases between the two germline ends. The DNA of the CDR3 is TGTGCCAGCAGCCGGGAGGGAGGCAATCAGCCCCAGCATTTT. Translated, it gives CASSREGGNQPQHF.

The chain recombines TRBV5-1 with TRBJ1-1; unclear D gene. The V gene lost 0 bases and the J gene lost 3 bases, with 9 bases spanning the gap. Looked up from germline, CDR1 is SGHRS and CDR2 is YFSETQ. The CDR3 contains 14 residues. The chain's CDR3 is CASSLATLDTEAFF. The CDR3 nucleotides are TGCGCCAGCAGCTTGGCGACCCTGGACACTGAAGCTTTCTTT.